This T cell receptor beta chain was captured in a study of shared clonotypes between healthy human individuals. As concerns this clone: This sample includes further DNA sequences coding for the same CDR3.

CDR3 length: 11 residues. The V end lost 1 base, the J end lost 5 bases, and 2 bases lay between the germline ends. The germline CDR1 and CDR2 sequences are LGHNA and YSLEER. Naive CD8 cells, CD45RO-negative and positively selected for CCR7, excluded terminally differentiated effector memory CD45RA+ cells. Sequenced by immunoSEQ multiplex PCR; TCRdb stores in-frame clones only, minus some. The sample lists approximately 2,000,000 clones; 93% were seen once. Sequencing was carried out using naive CD8+ T cells from PBMCs. The V gene is TRBV4-3, the J gene TRBJ1-1; unclear D gene. The receptor comes from a man aged 18 to 29 in good health. Some clones in this sample may be carry-over from other donors' samples. The CDR3 here is CASSQGTEAFF. CDR3 nucleotide sequence: TGCGCCAGCAGCCAAGGGACTGAAGCTTTCTTT.